The following is a T cell receptor beta chain sequence with its context. The sample comes from a study of T cell changes during pregnancy in multiple sclerosis. This CDR3 has 13 residues. The ends were cut back, 2 bases at V and 3 bases at J, with 7 bases in the middle. Germline loops: CDR1 MNHEY, CDR2 SVGAGI. Sequencing was performed with immunoSEQ multiplex PCR; in TCRdb, only in-frame clones are kept and a portion is missing. The data show 40,000 or so clones, around 93% seen once. Material: CD4+ T cells from peripheral blood mononuclear cells, obtained in the third trimester of pregnancy. This rearrangement joins TRBV6-5 to TRBJ1-2; D ambiguous. This receptor was obtained from a female donor in good health, enrolled as a control in a pregnancy study. The CDR3 is CASSYGLYYGYTF. In DNA, the CDR3 is TGTGCCAGCAGTTACGGGCTGTACTATGGCTACACCTTC.